This T cell receptor beta chain was profiled in a study of shared clonotypes between healthy human individuals. Background on the study: Sampling drew on donors who were a couple of women and three men aged 18 to 49. Whole-study findings and limits: Non-shared clonotypes were found to have lower generation probabilities than the clonotypes that were shared by all four of the sorted-subset donors.

About this clone: Its antigen remains unknown.

Germline V gene sequence: CDR1 LGHNA, CDR2 YNFKEQ. The CDR3 length is 16 residues. V dropped 4 bases and J dropped 3 bases, with 18 bases sitting between them. At the deep level, the assay was run. Each replicate PCR on the sorted subsets used around 200 ng DNA (about 30,000 T cell genomes). Profiling relied on immunoSEQ multiplex PCR, and the TCRdb table lists in-frame clones only, not all of them. Here the sample spans roughly 2 million clones, roughly 94% being singletons. The sequence was collected from a young man in good health. The chain uses TRBV4-2 and TRBJ1-1, with D perhaps TRBD1 (5 bases). Sequencing input: naive CD4+ T cells sorted from blood. Subset indicated: CD45RA+ positively selected. Here the CDR3 reads CASSPKIRALYTEAFF. In DNA form, the CDR3 reads TGTGCCAGCAGCCCAAAGATCAGGGCCCTCTACACTGAAGCTTTCTTT.